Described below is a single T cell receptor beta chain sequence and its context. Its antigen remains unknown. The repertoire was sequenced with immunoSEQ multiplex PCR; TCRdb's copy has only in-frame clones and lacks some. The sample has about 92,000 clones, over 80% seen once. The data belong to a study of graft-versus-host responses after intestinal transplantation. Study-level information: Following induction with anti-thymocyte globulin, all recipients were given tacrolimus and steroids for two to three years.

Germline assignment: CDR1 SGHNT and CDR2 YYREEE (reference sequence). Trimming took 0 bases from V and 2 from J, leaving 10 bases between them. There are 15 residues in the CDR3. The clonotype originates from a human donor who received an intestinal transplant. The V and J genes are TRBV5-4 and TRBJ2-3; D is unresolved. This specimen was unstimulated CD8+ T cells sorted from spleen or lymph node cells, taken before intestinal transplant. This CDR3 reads CASSLALGPTDTQYF. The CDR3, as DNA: TGTGCCAGCAGCTTGGCATTGGGTCCCACAGATACGCAGTATTTT.